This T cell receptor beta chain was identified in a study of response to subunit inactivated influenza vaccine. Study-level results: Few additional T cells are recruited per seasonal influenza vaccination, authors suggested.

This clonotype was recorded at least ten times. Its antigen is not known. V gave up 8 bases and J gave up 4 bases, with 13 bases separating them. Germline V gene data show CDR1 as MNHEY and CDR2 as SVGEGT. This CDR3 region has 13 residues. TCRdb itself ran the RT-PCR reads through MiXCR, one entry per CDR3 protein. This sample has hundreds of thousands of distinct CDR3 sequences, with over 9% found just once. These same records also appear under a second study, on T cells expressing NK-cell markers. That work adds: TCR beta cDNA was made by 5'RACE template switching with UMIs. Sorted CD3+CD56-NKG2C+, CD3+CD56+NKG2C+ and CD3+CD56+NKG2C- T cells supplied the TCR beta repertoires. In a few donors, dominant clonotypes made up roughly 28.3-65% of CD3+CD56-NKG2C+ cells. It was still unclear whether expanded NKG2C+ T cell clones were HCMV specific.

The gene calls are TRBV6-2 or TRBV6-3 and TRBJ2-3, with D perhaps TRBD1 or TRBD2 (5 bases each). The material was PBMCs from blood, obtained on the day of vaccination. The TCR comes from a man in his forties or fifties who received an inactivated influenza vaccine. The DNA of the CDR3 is TGTGCCAGCGAAGAGGGGTTGTCAGATACGCAGTATTTT. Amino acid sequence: CASEEGLSDTQYF.